This T cell receptor (beta chain) is drawn from a study of radiation and T cells in renal cell carcinoma. Treatment noted: treatment-naive control, cytoreductive nephrectomy. Method: immunoSEQ multiplex PCR; TCRdb's copy keeps in-frame clones and lacks some. The profile shows approximately 9,400 clones, around 60% of them singletons. This clone was observed a few times. In germline, CDR1 is SGHDT, CDR2 YYEEEE. The V end was cut by 4 bases, the J end by 2 bases, with 18 bases between. This CDR3 has 16 amino acids. The receptor was derived from a man aged 35 to 55 with renal cell carcinoma. The genes are TRBV5-6 and TRBJ2-5, with a tentative D call TRBD2 (6 bases). The sample consisted of tumor tissue, taken from a patient whose treatment was nephrectomy without radiotherapy. The CDR3 DNA reads TGTGCCAGCAGCCGAAAAGGTGGGAGGAGTCAAGAGACCCAGTACTTC. Its protein product is CASSRKGGRSQETQYF.